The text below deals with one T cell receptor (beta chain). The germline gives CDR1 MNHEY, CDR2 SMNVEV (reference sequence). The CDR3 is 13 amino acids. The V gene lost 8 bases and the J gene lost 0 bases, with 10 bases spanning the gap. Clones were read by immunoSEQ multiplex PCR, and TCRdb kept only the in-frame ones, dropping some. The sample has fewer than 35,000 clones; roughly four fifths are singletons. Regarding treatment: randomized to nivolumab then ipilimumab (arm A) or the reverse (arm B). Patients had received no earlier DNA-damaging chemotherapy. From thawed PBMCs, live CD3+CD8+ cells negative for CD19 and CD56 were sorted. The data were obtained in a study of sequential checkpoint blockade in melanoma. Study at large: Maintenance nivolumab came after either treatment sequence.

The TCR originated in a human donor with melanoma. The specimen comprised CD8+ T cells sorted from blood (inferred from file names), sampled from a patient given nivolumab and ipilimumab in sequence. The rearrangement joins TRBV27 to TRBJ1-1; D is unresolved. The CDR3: CASPTRMNTEAFF. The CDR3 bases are TGTGCCAGCCCCACGAGGATGAACACTGAAGCTTTCTTT.